The clone carrying this TCR beta chain was seen a single time. These data belong to a study of cytomegalovirus exposure and HLA in healthy donors. Researchers ran the PCR with 60 Vbeta and 13 Jbeta primers. Sequencing used immunoSEQ multiplex PCR; TCRdb keeps in-frame clones, though not all of them. The sample shows over 150,000 clones, roughly 80% of them seen only once. The CDR3 totals 13 residues. Germline CDR1 and CDR2: PRHDT and FYEKMQ (reference sequence). V was trimmed by 1 base and J by 7 bases, leaving 10 bases between them. The chain couples TRBV13 to TRBJ2-5; the D gene is possibly TRBD1 (6 bases). The specimen sequenced was PBMCs. This clonotype was obtained from a woman in her 30s in good health and CMV-seropositive. The CDR3 loop is CASSLEGVGTQYF. The DNA of the CDR3 is TGTGCCAGCAGCTTAGAGGGGGTTGGGACCCAGTACTTC.